The next 26 T cell receptor beta chains were all read from a single sample in a study of cytomegalovirus exposure and HLA in healthy donors. It was with 60 Vbeta and 13 Jbeta primers that the PCR ran. Profiling relied on immunoSEQ multiplex PCR, and the TCRdb table lists in-frame clones only, not all of them. The data show 250,000 or so clones, about 93% seen once. The sequencing input was PBMCs. The receptors were sampled from a girl aged 2-10 years in good health and CMV-seronegative.

Only one count was recorded for this clone. The chain's CDR3 is CASSVGLAGGYVGELFF. For the CDR3, the DNA is TGTGCCAGCAGCGTAGGACTAGCGGGAGGGTATGTCGGGGAGCTGTTTTTT. The chain is built from TRBV9 and TRBJ2-2, with 14 bases that match TRBD2. Germline V CDR1 and CDR2: SGDLS, YYNGEE. The CDR3 spans 17 residues. J was trimmed by 7 bases and V by 0 bases; bases with no gene match: 5.

This clone was found once. V and J are TRBV7-8 and TRBJ2-1; tentatively, D is TRBD2 (6 bases). Germline lookup yields CDR1 SGHVS and CDR2 FQNEAQ. The CDR3 extends over 16 amino acids. Between the trimmed V and J ends, which lost 1 base and 4 bases, there was a span of 14 bases. CDR3 sequence reads: CASSLVRGGRYNEQFF. The CDR3 nucleotides are TGTGCCAGCAGCTTAGTGCGGGGCGGCCGGTACAATGAGCAGTTCTTC.

This chain uses TRBV4-2 with TRBJ2-7, with 8 bases identical to TRBD2. The CDR3 extends over 15 amino acids. CDR1 and CDR2 (germline): LGHNA, YNFKEQ. The ends lost 5 bases at V and 2 bases at J; junction bases unmatched: 8. CDR3 sequence: CASSAGGASAYEQYF. CDR3 DNA: TGTGCCAGCAGCGCCGGGGGGGCCTCTGCCTACGAGCAGTACTTC.

The V call is TRBV4-2, the J call TRBJ2-7; TRBD2 agrees at 8 bases. Per germline, CDR1 LGHNA and CDR2 YNFKEQ. V gave up 1 base and J gave up 1 base; unmatched junction bases: 3. The CDR3 length is 15 residues. CDR3 sequence reads: CASSQGLAHSYEQYF. The CDR3 bases are TGTGCCAGCAGCCAAGGACTAGCGCATTCCTACGAGCAGTACTTC.

The rearrangement links TRBV18 to TRBJ2-1; D gene unclear. The CDR3 length is 11 residues. Looked up from germline, CDR1 is KGHSH and CDR2 is LQKENI. Between the trimmed V and J ends, which lost 6 bases and 10 bases, there was a span of 10 bases. The DNA for the CDR3 is TGTGCCAGCTCCCCGGTTGAGGAGCAGTTCTTC. This sequence encodes CASSPVEEQFF.

A word on this clone: The same CDR3 can be traced to other DNA sequences in this sample. The chain carries TRBV6-6 and TRBJ1-5; D is unresolved. V was clipped by 3 bases and J by 2 bases, with 8 bases between them. Per the germline V gene, CDR1 is MNHNY and CDR2 is SVGAGI (reference sequence). The CDR3 covers 14 residues. The CDR3 sequence: CASSYLAGNQPQHF. The DNA of the CDR3 is TGTGCCAGCAGTTATTTAGCGGGCAATCAGCCCCAGCATTTT.

J is TRBJ1-4 and V is TRBV15; D gene ambiguous. This CDR3 comprises 13 residues. V was trimmed by 3 bases and J by 12 bases, leaving 14 bases between them. Germline V gene lookup returns CDR1 LNHNV and CDR2 YYDKDF (reference sequence). CDR3 sequence: CATSRGGKTELFF. The CDR3 DNA is TGTGCCACCAGCAGGGGAGGGAAAACGGAACTGTTTTTT. The variable domain in full, completed from reference TRBV15 and TRBJ1-4, reads DAMVIQNPRYQVTQFGKPVTLSCSQTLNHNVMYWYQQKSSQAPKLLFHYYDKDFNNEADTPDNFQSRRPNTSFCFLDIRSPGLGDTAMYLCATSRGGKTELFFGSGTQLSVL.

V and J are TRBV30 and TRBJ1-5; no firm D call. Germline V gene data show CDR1 as GTSNPN and CDR2 as SVGIG (reference sequence). Trimming stripped 2 bases from V and 2 bases from J, with 16 bases between. There are 16 residues in the CDR3. CDR3 region: CAWSTPRLSRNQPQHF. CDR3 nucleotide sequence: TGTGCCTGGAGTACCCCGCGGCTGAGCCGCAATCAGCCCCAGCATTTT. The full variable domain, with the rest looked up from reference TRBV30 and TRBJ1-5, is SQTIHQWPATLVQPVGSPLSLECTVEGTSNPNLYWYRQAAGRGLQLLFYSVGIGQISSEVPQNLSASRPQDRQFILSSKKLLLSDSGFYLCAWSTPRLSRNQPQHFGDGTRLSIL.

This clone was seen once. The chain uses TRBV5-1 and TRBJ2-7, with 9 nucleotides matching TRBD2. Germline lookup yields CDR1 SGHRS and CDR2 YFSETQ. The CDR3 runs to 14 residues. V lost 3 bases and J lost 0; bases outside the gene matches: 1. For the CDR3, the DNA is TGCGCCAGCAGCTGGGGACTAGCCTCCTACGAGCAGTACTTC. Protein: CASSWGLASYEQYF.

The chain recombines TRBV6-6 with TRBJ2-1, with 8 bases lining up with TRBD1. J gave up 10 bases and V 6 bases, and 14 bases lay outside the gene matches. The germline gives CDR1 MNHNY, CDR2 SVGAGI (reference sequence). The CDR3 consists of 15 residues. The DNA of the CDR3 is TGTGCCAGCAGGAGACAGGGGAAGGATATGGGAGAGCAGTTCTTC. Encoded protein: CASRRQGKDMGEQFF.

The chain has TRBV14 and TRBJ1-5; the D is unclear. Germline V gene data show CDR1 as SGHDN and CDR2 as FVKESK. V was clipped by 1 base and J by 3 bases, with 10 bases between them. The CDR3 covers 15 residues. CDR3: CASSQGPGDNQPQHF. CDR3 sequence (DNA): TGTGCCAGCAGCCAAGGGCCGGGAGACAATCAGCCCCAGCATTTT.

This clone appeared a few times. The chain uses TRBV13 and TRBJ2-1; no clear D. In germline, CDR1 is PRHDT, CDR2 FYEKMQ (reference sequence). Trimming took 4 bases from V and 4 from J, leaving 11 bases between them. The CDR3 consists of 14 residues. The CDR3 loop reads CASSSLSSYNEQFF. The CDR3, as DNA: TGTGCCAGCAGCTCCCTATCCTCTTACAATGAGCAGTTCTTC.

This clone was seen only once. V gene TRBV6-5 combines with J gene TRBJ1-2; D unresolved. Germline loops: CDR1 MNHEY, CDR2 SVGAGI. Trimming stripped 6 bases from V and 4 bases from J, with 15 bases between. The CDR3 spans 14 residues. The CDR3 sequence: CASRGRDDTYGYTF. The DNA of the CDR3 is TGTGCCAGCAGGGGTCGTGATGACACCTATGGCTACACCTTC.

The J gene is TRBJ2-7, the V gene TRBV7-2, with 7 nucleotides matching TRBD2. Per the germline V gene, CDR1 is SGHTA and CDR2 is FQGNSA. V shed 0 bases and J 2 bases; nucleotides not matched to a gene: 1. This CDR3 region has 14 residues. The CDR3 coding sequence is TGTGCCAGCAGCTTAGCGGGAGGGCCCTACGAGCAGTACTTC. Translated: CASSLAGGPYEQYF.

The rearrangement uses TRBV20-1 and TRBJ1-2; no firm D call. Germline CDR1 and CDR2: DFQATT and SNEGSKA (reference sequence). This CDR3 is 11 amino acids long. V was trimmed by 1 base and J by 5 bases, leaving 5 bases between them. The CDR3 coding sequence is TGCAGTGCTAGAGCCCTGTATGGCTACACCTTC. It encodes CSARALYGYTF.

The chain couples TRBV14 to TRBJ2-1; maybe TRBD2 (6 bases). Between the trimmed V and J ends, which lost 2 bases and 2 bases, there was a span of 19 bases. Germline loops: CDR1 SGHDN, CDR2 FVKESK. The CDR3 length is 18 residues. The CDR3 loop is CASSQPFGGTSTYNEQFF. As DNA, the CDR3 is TGTGCCAGCAGCCAACCATTCGGCGGCACTAGCACCTACAATGAGCAGTTCTTC.

The rearrangement uses TRBV6-1 and TRBJ2-5; the D is unclear. Germline V gene sequence: CDR1 MNHNS, CDR2 SASEGT. V dropped 2 bases and J dropped 5 bases, with 6 bases sitting between them. The CDR3 runs 12 residues. CDR3 in amino acids: CASSERRETQYF. CDR3 nucleotides: TGTGCCAGCAGTGAACGGCGGGAGACCCAGTACTTC.

The chain links TRBV20-1 to TRBJ2-7; D unresolved. The germline gives CDR1 DFQATT, CDR2 SNEGSKA (reference sequence). The CDR3 extends over 10 amino acids. The germline V and J ends were trimmed by 4 bases and 2 bases, with 3 bases remaining between them. CDR3 residues: CSATPYEQYF. CDR3 nucleotides: TGCAGTGCTACTCCCTACGAGCAGTACTTC.

The chain combines TRBV6-1 with TRBJ2-7, with 7 bases fitting TRBD1. Germline assignment: CDR1 MNHNS and CDR2 SASEGT. The V gene end was trimmed by 5 bases and the J gene end by 0 bases; junction bases not matched to a gene: 19. The CDR3 extends over 19 amino acids. As DNA, the CDR3 is TGTGCCAGCAGTCAAGTGGTCCGGCAGGGGGTCCTAAGCTCCTACGAGCAGTACTTC. Translating gives CASSQVVRQGVLSSYEQYF.

This clone was picked up one time. The chain has TRBV4-1 and TRBJ2-7; 11 bases line up with TRBD2. Trimming took 4 bases from V and 4 from J; bases not matched to a gene: 3. The V gene's germline CDR1 is MGHRA and CDR2 YSYEKL. The CDR3 length is 14 residues. This CDR3 reads CASSPGLAGYEQYF. The CDR3 DNA sequence: TGCGCCAGCAGCCCTGGACTAGCGGGTTACGAGCAGTACTTC.

V is TRBV6-5 and J is TRBJ2-7, with D unclear. The CDR3 covers 15 residues. V was cut by 0 bases and J by 2 bases, with 11 bases left in between. Germline CDR1 reads MNHEY; CDR2 reads SVGAGI. CDR3 amino acids: CASSYSLDSTYEQYF. CDR3 nucleotides: TGTGCCAGCAGTTACTCGCTTGACTCAACCTACGAGCAGTACTTC.

In this sample, this clone turned up once. The chain employs TRBV30 and TRBJ2-1; 16 bases match TRBD2. The V gene end was trimmed by 2 bases and the J gene end by 6 bases; junction bases not matched to a gene: 13. CDR1 and CDR2 (germline): GTSNPN, SVGIG (reference sequence). The CDR3 sequence is 19 residues long. The CDR3 region has the DNA TGTGCCTGGAGTCATAACTCCGGGACTAGCGGGAGGGATGGCAATGAGCAGTTCTTC. Translation gives CAWSHNSGTSGRDGNEQFF.

The gene calls are TRBV10-3 and TRBJ2-7, with D perhaps matching TRBD2 (5 bases). The germline V gene has CDR1 ENHRY and CDR2 SYGVKD. The CDR3 is 14 amino acids. V gave up 2 bases and J gave up 1 base, with 9 bases separating them. The CDR3 protein is CAISEAGGSYEQYF. The CDR3 region has the DNA TGTGCCATCAGTGAGGCTGGCGGGTCCTACGAGCAGTACTTC.

The J gene is TRBJ2-3, the V gene TRBV19, with D maybe TRBD1 (6 bases). The V end lost 4 bases, the J end lost 2 bases, and 13 bases lay between the germline ends. The CDR3 spans 15 residues. The germline gives CDR1 LNHDA, CDR2 SQIVND (reference sequence). The CDR3 region is CASSRGPGYTDTQYF. In nucleotides, the CDR3 is TGTGCCAGTAGTAGGGGGCCCGGGTACACAGATACGCAGTATTTT.

The chain joins TRBV19 to TRBJ2-7; TRBD1 agrees at 7 bases. V was pared by 5 bases and J by 3 bases, with 10 bases of the junction left unmatched. Germline values: CDR1 LNHDA, CDR2 SQIVND (reference sequence). CDR3 length: 15 amino acids. The DNA of the CDR3 is TGTGCCAGTAGTCAGCCCCGGGACAGCTTCTACGAGCAGTACTTC. This codes for CASSQPRDSFYEQYF.

The chain joins TRBV27 to TRBJ2-3; possibly TRBD2 for D (6 bases). The CDR3 is 15 amino acids. CDR1 is MNHEY, CDR2 SMNVEV, per germline (reference sequence). Trimming stripped 3 bases from V and 1 base from J, with 11 bases between. CDR3: CASSLEGTGTDTQYF. The CDR3 DNA reads TGTGCCAGCAGTTTGGAAGGGACTGGCACAGATACGCAGTATTTT.